This T cell receptor beta chain was captured in a study of metastatic and nonmetastatic thyroid tumors. Overall study: Repertoires from malignant and benign thyroid patients were compared across blood and tumor or nodule tissue.

There were no patients who had received any treatment before thyroid surgery. This clone has a count of ten or more. Its antigen remains unidentified. Germline CDR1 and CDR2: SGHTA and FQGNSA. V shed 4 bases and J shed 6 bases, with 16 bases lying between them. The CDR3 consists of 15 residues. Authors' data handling: A classifier for distant metastasis in papillary thyroid cancer was constructed using CDR3 differences observed across clinicopathological groups. TCRdb re-processed the PCR reads through MiXCR. In this record, the V and J calls reflect TCRdb's handling and not the investigators' own analysis. The data show roughly 25,000 clones, with roughly 12% seen just once and roughly an eighth held by the top ten. Study observations and caveats: According to reports, the diversity of TCR beta was significantly higher in malignant thyroid tumors than in benign nodules, and this held in both blood and tumor samples.

The sequenced sample consisted of blood. This clonotype was obtained from a female donor with papillary thyroid cancer or a benign thyroid nodule (not recorded which). Some clones in this sample may be carry-over from other donors' samples. The chain is built from TRBV7-2 and TRBJ1-5, with a tentative D call TRBD1 (6 bases). The CDR3 DNA sequence: TGTGCCAGCAGCTCCCGGTGGGGGGCGGGTCAGCCCCAGCATTTT. Encoded protein: CASSSRWGAGQPQHF.